This T cell receptor (beta chain) originates from a study of T cells in narcolepsy. Points from the study as a whole: Some memory CD4+ repertoires had no autoreactive clone sequences.

A word on this clone: Its antigen remains unidentified.

Germline V gene lookup returns CDR1 SGHAT and CDR2 FQNNGV. This CDR3 has 15 residues. V gave up 3 bases and J gave up 2 bases, with 14 bases separating them. Only in-frame clones appear in the TCRdb table, and some are missing; sequencing was by immunoSEQ multiplex PCR. The sample lists about 30,000 clones, about 80% occurring once. The chain has TRBV11-2 and TRBJ2-7; TRBD1 is a possible D gene (5 bases). The receptor was isolated from a human donor with narcolepsy. The specimen was CD45RA- memory CD4+ T cells from PBMCs. The CDR3 DNA reads as TGTGCCAGCAGCTTGGGTGACAGATTCACCTACGAGCAGTACTTC. The encoded protein is CASSLGDRFTYEQYF.